The 3 T cell receptor beta chains below were found in one sample sequenced in a study of T cells in localized non-small cell lung cancer. Method: immunoSEQ multiplex PCR; TCRdb's copy keeps in-frame clones and lacks some. There are some 2,400 clones in the sample; approximately 17% occur only once, and approximately 11% lies in the top ten. The specimen was normal lung tissue next to the tumor, collected before any cancer treatment. The source is a man aged 35-75 years with stage I squamous cell lung carcinoma.

The chain recombines TRBV9 with TRBJ1-1; D ambiguous. The CDR3 contains 13 residues. V was pared by 4 bases and J by 4 bases, with 11 bases between. Germline lookup yields CDR1 SGDLS and CDR2 YYNGEE. The CDR3 here is CASSPQRATEAFF. CDR3 DNA: TGTGCCAGCAGCCCCCAACGGGCCACTGAAGCTTTCTTT.

The V call is TRBV6-8, the J call TRBJ2-1; no definite D call. Germline V gene lookup returns CDR1 MNHGY and CDR2 SAAAGT. The CDR3 consists of 15 residues. Trimming cost V 4 bases and J 4 bases, with 14 bases left between them. The CDR3 nucleotides are TGTGCCAGCAGTTTTGGTTCTGCAAGTTACAATGAGCAGTTCTTC. Translating it yields CASSFGSASYNEQFF.

This clone has only a few counts. This chain links TRBV19 with TRBJ2-1, with 10 bases matching TRBD2. J was trimmed by 4 bases and V by 6 bases; bases with no gene match: 9. Germline CDR1 is LNHDA and CDR2 is SQIVND (reference sequence). CDR3 length equals 16 residues. The CDR3 DNA reads as TGTGCCAGTAGAGGGAGCGGGAGGGCTAGGTACAATGAGCAGTTCTTC. Protein: CASRGSGRARYNEQFF.